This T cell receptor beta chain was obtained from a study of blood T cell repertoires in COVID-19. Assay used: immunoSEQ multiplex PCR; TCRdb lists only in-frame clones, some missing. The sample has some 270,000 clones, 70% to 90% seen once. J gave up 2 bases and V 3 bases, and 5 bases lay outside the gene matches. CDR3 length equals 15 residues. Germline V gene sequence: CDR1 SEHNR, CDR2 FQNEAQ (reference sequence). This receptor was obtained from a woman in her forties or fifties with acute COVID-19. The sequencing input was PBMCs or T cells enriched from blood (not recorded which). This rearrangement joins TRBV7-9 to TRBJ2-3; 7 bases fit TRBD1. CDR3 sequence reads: CASSFQGENTDTQYF. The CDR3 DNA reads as TGTGCCAGCAGCTTCCAGGGGGAAAACACAGATACGCAGTATTTT. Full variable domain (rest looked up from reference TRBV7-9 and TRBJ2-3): DTGVSQNPRHKITKRGQNVTFRCDPISEHNRLYWYRQTLGQGPEFLTYFQNEAQLEKSRLLSDRFSAERPKGSFSTLEIQRTEQGDSAMYLCASSFQGENTDTQYFGPGTRLTVL.